Below, 19 T cell receptor beta chains from the same sample are listed, as sequenced in a study of CD8 T cells in ankylosing spondylitis. Study outcomes and limitations: Seven to nine highly homologous variants formed a TCR beta motif that appeared characteristic of ankylosing spondylitis blood.

Their antigens are not known. TCRdb re-derived calls from the 5' RACE reads in MiXCR, one entry per CDR3 protein. This sample yields under 850,000 distinct CDR3 sequences, of which around 17% are seen a single time; around 19% belongs to the top ten. The specimen sequenced was blood, either unsorted or a sorted T cell fraction (not recorded which). The receptors here all came from a male donor with ankylosing spondylitis.

This clonotype has a handful of counts. The chain links TRBV29-1 to TRBJ1-1; weak D call: TRBD1 (5 bases). The CDR3 has 12 amino acids. Germline lookup yields CDR1 SQVTM and CDR2 ANQGSEA. V lost 6 bases and J 5 bases, leaving 13 bases between the germline ends. CDR3 sequence (DNA): TGCAGCGTGGGGGGGGGGAGGACTGAAGCTTTCTTT. As protein: CSVGGGRTEAFF.

The rearrangement links TRBV3-1 to TRBJ1-2, with D possibly TRBD1 on 6 matching bases. CDR1 LGHDT and CDR2 YNNKEL come from the germline V gene (reference sequence). The CDR3 has 15 residues. Trimming took off 0 bases at V and 3 bases at J, with 11 bases between the two ends. CDR3 DNA: TGTGCCAGCAGCCAAGATCTCAGGACAGACTATGGCTACACCTTC. It specifies CASSQDLRTDYGYTF.

This clonotype has a handful of counts. The J gene is TRBJ1-3, the V gene TRBV4-2; TRBD1 is a possible D gene (5 bases). The CDR3 sequence is 16 residues long. The germline V gene has CDR1 LGHNA and CDR2 YNFKEQ. Trimming stripped 0 bases from V and 0 bases from J, with 9 bases between. The CDR3 region is CASSQDKGTSGNTIYF. CDR3 DNA: TGTGCCAGCAGCCAAGATAAGGGGACCTCTGGAAACACCATATATTTT.

This chain connects TRBV15 to TRBJ2-6, with a tentative D call TRBD1 (5 bases). Between the trimmed V and J ends, which lost 4 bases and 2 bases, there was a span of 9 bases. CDR3 length: 15 amino acids. Germline CDR1 LNHNV, CDR2 YYDKDF (reference sequence). The CDR3 spells CATSKAGPGANVLTF. The CDR3 DNA follows: TGTGCCACCAGCAAAGCAGGGCCTGGGGCCAACGTCCTGACTTTC.

The chain couples TRBV5-1 to TRBJ1-1; 8 bases align to TRBD1. CDR1 is SGHRS, CDR2 YFSETQ, per germline. The CDR3 has 15 amino acids. The V segment lost 6 bases and the J segment 3 bases; nucleotides outside the gene matches: 10. The CDR3 reads CASKDSRRGHTEAFF. The CDR3 DNA reads TGCGCCAGCAAAGATTCCCGCAGGGGGCACACTGAAGCTTTCTTT.

The chain couples TRBV6-1 to TRBJ1-3, with a tentative D call TRBD1 (5 bases). The germline V and J ends were trimmed by 7 bases and 0 bases, with 16 bases remaining between them. The CDR3 contains 16 residues. CDR1 and CDR2 from the germline V gene are MNHNS and SASEGT. The CDR3 bases are TGTGCCAGCACTCGGGGCAGCCTCGCCTCTGGAAACACCATATATTTT. This sequence encodes CASTRGSLASGNTIYF.

This clonotype was counted a few times. The rearrangement joins TRBV29-1 to TRBJ1-2, with unresolved D. The CDR3 has 11 residues. Germline values: CDR1 SQVTM, CDR2 ANQGSEA. V lost 7 bases, J lost 6 bases, and 12 bases lay in between. The DNA of the CDR3 is TGCAGCGCCGAGGAGGGAAATGGCTACACCTTC. The encoded protein is CSAEEGNGYTF.

This clonotype was seen at least ten times. The chain couples TRBV12-3 or TRBV12-4 to TRBJ2-7, with 10 bases aligning to TRBD2. This CDR3 spans 16 amino acids. V shed 0 bases, J shed 6 bases, and the junction held 8 bases outside the gene matches. CDR3 nucleotides: TGTGCCAGCAGTTTAGCACCGGGACTAGCGTCGCGCGAGCAGTACTTC. Translated: CASSLAPGLASREQYF.

The J gene is TRBJ2-1, the V gene TRBV18; 7 nucleotides agree with TRBD2. J gave up 4 bases and V 4 bases, and 7 bases lay outside the gene matches. The CDR3 has 15 amino acids. Germline V gene data show CDR1 as KGHSH and CDR2 as LQKENI. The DNA for the CDR3 is TGTGCCAGCTCACTTCTAGCGGCGGAGTACAATGAGCAGTTCTTC. Its protein product is CASSLLAAEYNEQFF.

V and J are TRBV19 and TRBJ2-1; 10 bases are shared with TRBD2. Germline CDR1 and CDR2: LNHDA and SQIVND (reference sequence). Unmatched junction bases numbered 11, after V lost 3 bases and J lost 9 bases. The CDR3 runs to 16 residues. Written as DNA, the CDR3 is TGTGCCAGTAGTATTTACCCCGGGACTAGCGCCATTGAGCAGTTCTTC. It codes for CASSIYPGTSAIEQFF.

This clonotype was observed a few times. CDR3 bases: TGCAGTGGGGGGGACAGTTACAATGAGCAGTTCTTC. Its protein is CSGGDSYNEQFF. The chain employs TRBV20-1 and TRBJ2-1, with D possibly TRBD1 on 7 matching bases. Trimming left V 7 bases short and J 4 bases short, with 11 bases between. The CDR3 runs 12 residues. CDR1 and CDR2 from the germline V gene are DFQATT and SNEGSKA (reference sequence).

This clonotype was recorded many times. V gene TRBV12-3 or TRBV12-4 combines with J gene TRBJ1-1, with D hard to call. V was shortened by 2 bases and J by 4 bases, with 8 bases between the two germline ends. The CDR3 has 13 amino acids. This CDR3 reads CASSLIGGTEAFF. The CDR3 bases are TGTGCCAGCAGTTTAATAGGCGGCACTGAAGCTTTCTTT.

The chain couples TRBV4-1 to TRBJ1-1; D may be TRBD1 (5 bases). The CDR3 contains 13 residues. Trimming shortened V by 4 bases and J by 6 bases, and 12 bases separated the two germline ends. Germline V gene sequence: CDR1 MGHRA, CDR2 YSYEKL. The CDR3 here is CASSLPGRPEAFF. CDR3 DNA sequence: TGCGCCAGCAGCCTCCCGGGGCGACCTGAAGCTTTCTTT.

This clonotype has at least ten counts. The chain recombines TRBV29-1 with TRBJ2-6; TRBD1 aligns across 8 bases. The length of the CDR3 is 19 residues. V lost 1 base, J lost 2 bases, and 13 bases stayed unmatched. The germline V gene has CDR1 SQVTM and CDR2 ANQGSEA. The CDR3 nucleotides read TGCAGCGTTGAAGTCGGTTTAGGACAGGGAGATACTGGGGCCAACGTCCTGACTTTC. It encodes CSVEVGLGQGDTGANVLTF.

This clonotype was counted between two and nine times. This sequence joins TRBV6-1 and TRBJ2-3; the D gene is possibly TRBD2 (6 bases). The ends were cut back, 8 bases at V and 8 bases at J, with 14 bases in the middle. The germline CDR1 and CDR2 sequences are MNHNS and SASEGT. The CDR3 is 12 amino acids. CDR3: CASLGGVATQYF. The CDR3 region has the DNA TGTGCCAGCCTTGGAGGGGTTGCTACGCAGTATTTT.

A few counts support this clonotype. The rearrangement joins TRBV7-2 to TRBJ2-3; D is unclear. Trimming took 5 bases from V and 2 from J, leaving 11 bases between them. Germline V gives CDR1 SGHTA, CDR2 FQGNSA. The CDR3 is 14 amino acids. For the CDR3, the DNA is TGTGCCAGCAGCCAAGACCCGGCCACAGATACGCAGTATTTT. This codes for CASSQDPATDTQYF.

J is TRBJ2-2 and V is TRBV28, with a tentative D call TRBD2 (5 bases). The V gene lost 5 bases and the J gene lost 6 bases, with 10 bases spanning the gap. The CDR3 totals 13 residues. CDR1 and CDR2 from the germline V gene are MDHEN and SYDVKM. This CDR3 reads CASSRGGPGELFF. In DNA, the CDR3 is TGTGCCAGCAGTCGAGGCGGGCCCGGGGAGCTGTTTTTT.

This clonotype turned up a few times. The chain is built from TRBV4-3 and TRBJ1-4; D might be TRBD1 (6 bases). V gave up 4 bases and J gave up 8 bases, with 20 bases separating them. Germline V gene lookup returns CDR1 LGHNA and CDR2 YSLEER. The CDR3 loop spans 16 amino acids. CDR3 nucleotides: TGCGCCAGCAGCCCCGATGGATGGGCAGGGGACGAAAAACTGTTTTTT. This codes for CASSPDGWAGDEKLFF.

The V and J genes are TRBV2 and TRBJ1-5; D gene ambiguous. The germline V and J ends were trimmed by 6 bases and 7 bases, with 19 bases remaining between them. This CDR3 has 15 amino acids. Germline V lookup: CDR1 SNHLY, CDR2 FYNNEI. The CDR3 loop is CASRKGIGDWQPQHF. In DNA form, the CDR3 reads TGTGCCAGCAGGAAGGGTATAGGAGATTGGCAGCCCCAGCATTTT.